The rows below give T cell receptor beta chains drawn from one sample of a study of blood T cell repertoires in COVID-19. TCRdb's table, derived via immunoSEQ multiplex PCR, lists solely in-frame clones and lacks some. The sample includes some 38,000 clones, around 83% of them seen just once. Sequencing was performed on peripheral blood. The receptors shown here come from a man in his sixties with active or convalescent COVID-19. Both conserved end residues are part of each CDR3. D genes are given only for firm matches. Some rows have no size entry. The others give once, few or many, or a class for an expanded clone.

V,J,size,D,DNA,CDR3
TRBV7-8,TRBJ1-4,-,-,TGTGCCAGCAGCCCTTCGCGAGAAAAACTGTTTTTT,CASSPSREKLFF
TRBV10-3,TRBJ2-1,-,-,TGTGCCACCCAGAGTTTTGGGAGGGGGGGGAATGAGCAGTTCTTC,CATQSFGRGGNEQFF
TRBV6-2/TRBV6-3,TRBJ1-2,-,-,TGTGCCAGCAGTTACTCGGACAGTCACTATGGCTACACCTTC,CASSYSDSHYGYTF
TRBV7-6,TRBJ2-3,once,TRBD1,TGTGCCAGCAGCACCCGCCGCGGACAGGGCACAGATACGCAGTATTTT,CASSTRRGQGTDTQYF
TRBV19,TRBJ1-3,-,TRBD1,TGTGCCAGTGGTGACAGGGGCTCTGGAAACACCATATATTTT,CASGDRGSGNTIYF
TRBV24-1,TRBJ1-2,-,-,TGTGCCACCAGTCGGGGTAACTATGGCTACACCTTC,CATSRGNYGYTF
TRBV28,TRBJ1-5,-,TRBD1,TGTGCCAGCAGTCCGACAGGGTCGAATCAGCCCCAGCATTTT,CASSPTGSNQPQHF
TRBV6-1,TRBJ1-1,-,-,TGTGCCAGCAGTGAAGCCTTGTGGGGGGAGCTTAACACTGAAGCTTTCTTT,CASSEALWGELNTEAFF
TRBV2,TRBJ2-1,once,TRBD2,TGTGCCAGCATCTCAACTAGCGGGAGAAGAAATGAGCAGTTCTTC,CASISTSGRRNEQFF
TRBV29-1,TRBJ1-5,-,-,TGCAGCGTTGAAGTGGCCCAGAATCAGCCCCAGCATTTT,CSVEVAQNQPQHF